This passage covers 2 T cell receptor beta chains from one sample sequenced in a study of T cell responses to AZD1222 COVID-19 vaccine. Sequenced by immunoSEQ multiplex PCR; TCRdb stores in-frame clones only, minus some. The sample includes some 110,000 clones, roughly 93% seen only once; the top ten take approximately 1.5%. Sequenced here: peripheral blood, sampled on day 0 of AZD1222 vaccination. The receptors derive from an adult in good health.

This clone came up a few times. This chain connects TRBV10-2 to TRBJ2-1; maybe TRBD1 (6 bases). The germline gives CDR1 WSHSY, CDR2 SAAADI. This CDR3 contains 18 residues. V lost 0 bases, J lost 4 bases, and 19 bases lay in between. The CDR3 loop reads CASSESDQGFPSYNEQFF. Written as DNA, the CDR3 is TGCGCCAGCAGTGAGTCGGACCAGGGGTTCCCGTCTTACAATGAGCAGTTCTTC.

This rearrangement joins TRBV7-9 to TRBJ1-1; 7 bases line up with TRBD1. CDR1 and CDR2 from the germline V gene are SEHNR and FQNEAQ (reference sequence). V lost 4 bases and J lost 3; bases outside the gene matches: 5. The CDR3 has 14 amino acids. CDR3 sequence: CASSSLQGYTEAFF. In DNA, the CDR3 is TGTGCCAGCAGCTCACTACAGGGGTACACTGAAGCTTTCTTT.